These 23 T cell receptor beta chains share one sample of origin, sequenced in a study of cytomegalovirus exposure and HLA in healthy donors. Researchers ran the PCR with 60 Vbeta and 13 Jbeta primers. Sequencing used immunoSEQ multiplex PCR; TCRdb keeps in-frame clones, though not all of them. The sample shows over 95,000 clones, around 77% of them seen only once. The sequenced material came from PBMCs. Source of these receptors: a man aged 35 to 55 in good health and CMV-seronegative.

The V call is TRBV28, the J call TRBJ1-1, with TRBD1 identical over 12 bases. CDR1 is MDHEN and CDR2 is SYDVKM in the germline V gene. V shed 5 bases and J 11 bases; nucleotides not matched to a gene: 9. CDR3 size: 14 residues. CDR3: CASSRPGQGAWAFF. In nucleotides, the CDR3 is TGTGCCAGCAGTCGACCGGGACAGGGGGCTTGGGCTTTCTTT. Looking up the rest from reference TRBV28 and TRBJ1-1 gives the full variable domain: DVKVTQSSRYLVKRTGEKVFLECVQDMDHENMFWYRQDPGLGLRLIYFSYDVKMKEKGDIPEGYSVSREKKERFSLILESASTNQTSMYLCASSRPGQGAWAFFGQGTRLTVV.

The chain couples TRBV6-4 to TRBJ2-2; maybe TRBD2 (6 bases). Germline loops: CDR1 MRHNA, CDR2 SNTAGT. The CDR3 extends over 13 amino acids. Trimming took off 7 bases at V and 6 bases at J, with 12 bases between the two ends. The CDR3 region is CASKGPGAGELFF. The CDR3 DNA reads TGTGCCAGCAAAGGGCCGGGGGCCGGGGAGCTGTTTTTT.

The count of this clone is one. The chain combines TRBV15 with TRBJ1-2; weak D call: TRBD1 (6 bases). Trimming took 4 bases from V and 7 from J, leaving 10 bases between them. CDR3 length equals 12 residues. Germline loops: CDR1 LNHNV, CDR2 YYDKDF (reference sequence). The CDR3 bases are TGTGCCACCAGCAAAGTAGGGGGTGGCTACACCTTC. Translating it yields CATSKVGGGYTF.

The chain uses TRBV29-1 and TRBJ1-2; TRBD1 matches 7 bases. The length of the CDR3 is 12 residues. Germline V gene sequence: CDR1 SQVTM, CDR2 ANQGSEA. With 7 bases clipped from V and 7 bases from J, the junction kept 9 bases outside the gene matches. The CDR3: CSANPGGGGYTF. For the CDR3, the DNA is TGCAGCGCAAACCCAGGGGGTGGTGGCTACACCTTC.

The chain employs TRBV5-1 and TRBJ2-2, with D possibly TRBD1 on 6 matching bases. V was pared by 1 base and J by 5 bases, with 12 bases between. The CDR3 length is 15 residues. Germline loops: CDR1 SGHRS, CDR2 YFSETQ. This chain's CDR3 is CASSLIRTATGELFF. Here the CDR3 DNA reads TGCGCCAGCAGCTTGATAAGGACAGCTACCGGGGAGCTGTTTTTT. Looking up the rest from reference TRBV5-1 and TRBJ2-2 gives the full variable domain: KAGVTQTPRYLIKTRGQQVTLSCSPISGHRSVSWYQQTPGQGLQFLFEYFSETQRNKGNFPGRFSGRQFSNSRSEMNVSTLELGDSALYLCASSLIRTATGELFFGEGSRLTVL.

As regards this clone: A junction boundary mismatches the germline segment, possibly from a read error. The chain recombines TRBV6-1 with TRBJ2-1; no reliable D call. CDR3 length: 14 residues. Germline V gives CDR1 MNHNS, CDR2 SASEGT. CDR3 protein: CASSARRTYNGQFF. The CDR3 bases are TGTGCCAGCAGTGCACGGAGAACCTACAATGGGCAGTTCTTC.

This chain connects TRBV2 to TRBJ1-2; 10 positions match TRBD1. The V segment lost 6 bases and the J segment 2 bases; nucleotides outside the gene matches: 0. Germline loops: CDR1 SNHLY, CDR2 FYNNEI. The length of the CDR3 is 13 residues. Written as DNA, the CDR3 is TGTGCCAGCAGGGACAGGGGGAACTATGGCTACACCTTC. Translating gives CASRDRGNYGYTF.

The V and J genes are TRBV7-9 and TRBJ1-5, with unresolved D. V gave up 5 bases and J gave up 0 bases, with 8 bases separating them. The CDR3 is 14 amino acids. Germline CDR1 SEHNR, CDR2 FQNEAQ (reference sequence). In DNA form, the CDR3 reads TGTGCCAGCAGCCCGGAGGGTAGCAATCAGCCCCAGCATTTT. Translating gives CASSPEGSNQPQHF.

J is TRBJ2-1 and V is TRBV7-9, with D perhaps matching TRBD2 (6 bases). This CDR3 is 16 amino acids long. Trimming cost V 5 bases and J 2 bases, with 16 bases left between them. Germline V CDR1 and CDR2: SEHNR, FQNEAQ (reference sequence). The CDR3 sequence: CASSPGGHLPYNEQFF. The DNA of the CDR3 is TGTGCCAGCAGCCCTGGAGGGCACTTACCCTACAATGAGCAGTTCTTC.

CDR3 loop: CASSLNVYRDRVFF. CDR3 nucleotides: TGTGCCAGCAGTTTAAACGTCTACCGGGACAGGGTGTTCTTC. This sequence joins TRBV28 and TRBJ2-1, with 9 bases identical to TRBD1. CDR3 length: 14 amino acids. Losses at the gene ends were 2 bases for V and 15 bases for J; bases not matched to a gene: 11. CDR1 is MDHEN, CDR2 SYDVKM, per germline. Supplemented by reference TRBV28 and TRBJ2-1, the full variable domain reads DVKVTQSSRYLVKRTGEKVFLECVQDMDHENMFWYRQDPGLGLRLIYFSYDVKMKEKGDIPEGYSVSREKKERFSLILESASTNQTSMYLCASSLNVYRDRVFFGPGTRLTVL.

This clone has just one count. Other DNA sequences in the same sample also yield this CDR3. The rearrangement links TRBV5-1 to TRBJ2-1; 13 nucleotides agree with TRBD2. With V trimmed by 4 bases and J by 6 bases, 4 bases remained unmatched. CDR1 is SGHRS and CDR2 is YFSETQ in the germline V gene. The CDR3 loop spans 15 amino acids. The CDR3 loop reads CASSPGLAGVNEQFF. CDR3 nucleotides: TGCGCCAGCAGCCCAGGACTAGCGGGAGTCAATGAGCAGTTCTTC.

The genes are TRBV5-1 and TRBJ2-1, with D possibly being TRBD2 (6 bases). CDR1 is SGHRS and CDR2 is YFSETQ in the germline V gene. V lost 5 bases to trimming and J lost 0 bases, with 12 bases between them. The CDR3 has 15 amino acids. The CDR3 spells CASRRTGDSYNEQFF. CDR3 nucleotides: TGCGCCAGCAGAAGGACGGGGGACTCCTACAATGAGCAGTTCTTC.

The V gene is TRBV28, the J gene TRBJ1-2; 8 nucleotides align to TRBD1. The trim removed 4 bases at V and 4 bases at J, leaving 8 bases unmatched. The CDR3 sequence is 15 residues long. Germline values: CDR1 MDHEN, CDR2 SYDVKM. CDR3 coding DNA: TGTGCCAGCAGTTCCCTCGGTGACAGGGGCTATGGCTACACCTTC. Amino acid sequence: CASSSLGDRGYGYTF.

This sequence joins TRBV6-1 and TRBJ2-7; D possibly corresponds to TRBD1 (6 bases). Germline values: CDR1 MNHNS, CDR2 SASEGT. V was trimmed by 2 bases and J by 5 bases, leaving 10 bases between them. This CDR3 has 13 residues. CDR3 amino acids: CASSEQGQNEQYF. The DNA of the CDR3 is TGTGCCAGCAGTGAACAGGGGCAGAACGAGCAGTACTTC.

This chain joins TRBV11-2 and TRBJ2-7; D is unclear. Germline CDR1 is SGHAT and CDR2 is FQNNGV. V was clipped by 1 base and J by 0 bases, with 7 bases between them. The CDR3 extends over 14 amino acids. CDR3 sequence (DNA): TGTGCCAGCAGCTTAGCCCGTAGCTCCTACGAGCAGTACTTC. Translated: CASSLARSSYEQYF.

The chain joins TRBV28 to TRBJ1-3, with 10 bases aligning to TRBD1. Per germline, CDR1 MDHEN and CDR2 SYDVKM. V lost 2 bases and J lost 8; bases outside the gene matches: 0. CDR3 length: 13 residues. DNA for the CDR3: TGTGCCAGCAGTTTAGGACAGGGGGACACCATATATTTT. Protein sequence: CASSLGQGDTIYF.

The V gene is TRBV9, the J gene TRBJ1-2; no clear D gene. The V end lost 0 bases, the J end lost 0 bases, and 12 bases lay between the germline ends. This CDR3 is 16 amino acids long. Germline CDR1 and CDR2: SGDLS and YYNGEE. The CDR3 spells CASSVVRSQTNYGYTF. The DNA for the CDR3 is TGTGCCAGCAGCGTAGTCCGCTCACAGACTAACTATGGCTACACCTTC. Based on the CDR3 plus reference TRBV9 and TRBJ1-2, the full variable domain is DSGVTQTPKHLITATGQRVTLRCSPRSGDLSVYWYQQSLDQGLQFLIQYYNGEERAKGNILERFSAQQFPDLHSELNLSSLELGDSALYFCASSVVRSQTNYGYTFGSGTRLTVV.

The chain has TRBV5-1 and TRBJ2-7; 10 bases are a match to TRBD2. Losses at the gene ends were 0 bases for V and 7 bases for J; bases not matched to a gene: 7. CDR1 is SGHRS, CDR2 YFSETQ, per germline. The CDR3 extends over 15 amino acids. CDR3 residues: CASSLGLAGVLEQYF. CDR3 nucleotides: TGCGCCAGCAGCTTGGGGCTAGCGGGAGTTTTGGAGCAGTACTTC.

The chain links TRBV11-2 to TRBJ2-3, with 8 bases matching TRBD1. CDR1 is SGHAT, CDR2 FQNNGV, per germline. V shed 5 bases and J 2 bases; nucleotides not matched to a gene: 9. CDR3 length equals 16 residues. This CDR3 is CASSSQGQGATDTQYF. The DNA for the CDR3 is TGTGCCAGCAGCAGTCAAGGACAGGGAGCCACAGATACGCAGTATTTT.

This rearrangement joins TRBV19 to TRBJ2-5, with 7 nucleotides matching TRBD2. The better agreement between TRBJ2-7 and the DNA end casts doubt on the J call. The CDR3 extends over 14 amino acids. Germline V gene sequence: CDR1 LNHDA, CDR2 SQIVND (reference sequence). The CDR3 DNA reads as TGTGCCAGTAGCGGAACTAGCGTCTCCTACGAGCAGTACTTC. Translated, it gives CASSGTSVSYEQYF.

This clone turned up a few times. The chain employs TRBV19 and TRBJ1-1, with D hard to call. Trimming cost V 7 bases and J 8 bases, with 17 bases left between them. The CDR3 loop spans 13 amino acids. The germline V gene has CDR1 LNHDA and CDR2 SQIVND (reference sequence). DNA of the CDR3: TGTGCCAGTACCCCCGTTGTAGCTCGGGAAGCTTTCTTT. Translated, it gives CASTPVVAREAFF.

The gene calls are TRBV19 and TRBJ2-3; D gene unclear. Germline V gene sequence: CDR1 LNHDA, CDR2 SQIVND (reference sequence). The CDR3 loop spans 8 amino acids. CDR3 nucleotides: TGTCAGTCAGATACGCAGTATTTT. It yields the protein CQSDTQYF.

V and J are TRBV30 and TRBJ2-7, with a tentative D call TRBD1 (5 bases). CDR1 and CDR2 from the germline V gene are GTSNPN and SVGIG (reference sequence). V was cut by 3 bases and J by 2 bases, with 8 bases left in between. The CDR3 covers 12 residues. CDR3 protein: CAWRGQAYEQYF. The CDR3 DNA is TGTGCCTGGAGGGGGCAGGCCTACGAGCAGTACTTC.